This T cell receptor (beta chain) was identified during a study of technical replicates of blood from a few donors. CDR3 length: 16 amino acids. Germline CDR1 reads SGHDT; CDR2 reads YYEEEE. With V trimmed by 3 bases and J by 0 bases, 6 bases remained unmatched. Generated by immunoSEQ multiplex PCR, the TCRdb table keeps only in-frame clones and is missing some. The data contain approximately 93,000 clones, over 85% of them singletons. This sequence joins TRBV5-6 and TRBJ1-2; TRBD1 aligns across 9 bases. Material: T cells isolated from PBMCs. The source is a human donor in good health. For the CDR3, the DNA is TGTGCCAGCAGCTCCCGGGACAGGGATACTAACTATGGCTACACCTTC. Protein product: CASSSRDRDTNYGYTF.